These T cell receptor beta chains were read from a single sample in a study of blood T cells in healthy people across ages. One entry per CDR3 protein, called by TCRdb with MiXCR from the 5' RACE reads. The sample consists of around 1,900,000 distinct CDR3 sequences, about two fifths of them appearing once. The sample consisted of blood. The receptors were gathered from a human donor in good health. Both conserved end residues are part of each CDR3. The order of the fields is V gene, J gene, D gene, clone size, CDR3 DNA, CDR3 protein. D genes are given only for firm matches. Size tells how often a clone was seen (once, few, many) or the class of an expanded clone, and some rows leave it out.

v_call: TRBV4-1; j_call: TRBJ2-1; d_call: TRBD2; clone_size: few; cdr3_nt: TGCGCCAGCAGCCTAAGCGGGACTAGCGGGGCCTACAATGAGCAGTTCTTC; cdr3_aa: CASSLSGTSGAYNEQFF
v_call: TRBV7-2; j_call: TRBJ1-6; d_call: .; clone_size: .; cdr3_nt: TGTGCCAGCAGCCGACAGATTGAGGGGTCACCCCTCCACTTT; cdr3_aa: CASSRQIEGSPLHF
v_call: TRBV6-5; j_call: TRBJ1-1; d_call: TRBD1; clone_size: .; cdr3_nt: TGTGCCAGCAGTCGGACAGGGGACGAAGCTTTCTTT; cdr3_aa: CASSRTGDEAFF
v_call: TRBV5-1; j_call: TRBJ2-4; d_call: TRBD1; clone_size: few; cdr3_nt: TGCGCCAGCAGCTTGGAGTCCCACAGGGGAAACATTCAGTACTTC; cdr3_aa: CASSLESHRGNIQYF
v_call: TRBV20-1; j_call: TRBJ1-1; d_call: .; clone_size: .; cdr3_nt: TGCAGTGCTAGCTCCGGGGGCGAAAAAAGGTTTGAAGCTTTCTTT; cdr3_aa: CSASSGGEKRFEAFF
v_call: TRBV4-1; j_call: TRBJ2-7; d_call: .; clone_size: few; cdr3_nt: TGCGCCAGCAGCGGCGGCGAGCGGAGCTCCTACGAGCAGTACTTC; cdr3_aa: CASSGGERSSYEQYF
v_call: TRBV12-3/TRBV12-4; j_call: TRBJ2-3; d_call: .; clone_size: .; cdr3_nt: TGTGCCAGCAGCTGGAGGACAGGAGGAGGGGATACGCAGTATTTT; cdr3_aa: CASSWRTGGGDTQYF
v_call: TRBV20-1; j_call: TRBJ2-5; d_call: TRBD2; clone_size: .; cdr3_nt: TGCAGTGCTAGAGTAGTAGCGGGGCAAGAGACCCAGTACTTC; cdr3_aa: CSARVVAGQETQYF
v_call: TRBV25-1; j_call: TRBJ2-5; d_call: TRBD2; clone_size: .; cdr3_nt: TGTGCCAGCAGTGACCTTAGCGGGGGCAAAGAGACCCAGGACTTC; cdr3_aa: CASSDLSGGKETQDF
v_call: TRBV29-1; j_call: TRBJ1-2; d_call: .; clone_size: few; cdr3_nt: TGCAGCGTTGGGCAGGGAAGTATTTACACCTTC; cdr3_aa: CSVGQGSIYTF
v_call: TRBV7-9; j_call: TRBJ1-5; d_call: TRBD1; clone_size: .; cdr3_nt: TGTGCCAGCAGCCCTGGACAGGGCGGAATAGAGCCCCAGCATTTT; cdr3_aa: CASSPGQGGIEPQHF
v_call: TRBV4-2; j_call: TRBJ2-1; d_call: .; clone_size: few; cdr3_nt: TGTGCCAGCAGCCAAGATCTCAGAGGCAGGGTGGAATTTGTCGGCTCCTACAATGAGCAGTTCTTC; cdr3_aa: CASSQDLRGRVEFVGSYNEQFF
v_call: TRBV10-3; j_call: TRBJ1-2; d_call: .; clone_size: .; cdr3_nt: TGTGCCATCAGGGTGGTGAAAGGAGGACTACGTTTATCTGGCTACACCTTC; cdr3_aa: CAIRVVKGGLRLSGYTF
v_call: TRBV12-3/TRBV12-4; j_call: TRBJ1-1; d_call: .; clone_size: many; cdr3_nt: TGTGCCAGCAGCTTAATGGTTAACACTGAAGCTTTCTTT; cdr3_aa: CASSLMVNTEAFF
v_call: TRBV7-9; j_call: TRBJ2-7; d_call: .; clone_size: many; cdr3_nt: TGTGCCAGCACCCCCACCAGGACCCAGTCCTACGAGCAGTACTTC; cdr3_aa: CASTPTRTQSYEQYF
v_call: TRBV7-2; j_call: TRBJ2-5; d_call: TRBD2; clone_size: few; cdr3_nt: TGTGCCAGCAGCTCTCGACTAGCGGGGGGTGTGGAGACCCAGTACTTC; cdr3_aa: CASSSRLAGGVETQYF
v_call: TRBV28; j_call: TRBJ1-1; d_call: .; clone_size: .; cdr3_nt: TGTGCCAGTAGATACAGGGCCTGGAGCACTGAAGCTTTCTTT; cdr3_aa: CASRYRAWSTEAFF
v_call: TRBV4-1; j_call: TRBJ2-6; d_call: .; clone_size: few; cdr3_nt: TGCGCCAGCAGCCAAGAAGAAGGGGGATACCCAGGGGCCAACGTCCTGACTTTC; cdr3_aa: CASSQEEGGYPGANVLTF
v_call: TRBV5-1; j_call: TRBJ2-3; d_call: TRBD2; clone_size: .; cdr3_nt: TGCGCCAGCAGCTCGAAGACGGGAGGTAGCACAGATACGCAGTATTTT; cdr3_aa: CASSSKTGGSTDTQYF
v_call: TRBV20-1; j_call: TRBJ2-1; d_call: .; clone_size: once; cdr3_nt: TGCCGTGCTACAATGTCGGACCCGGGCAATGAGCAGTTCTTC; cdr3_aa: CRATMSDPGNEQFF
v_call: TRBV4-1; j_call: TRBJ2-5; d_call: .; clone_size: few; cdr3_nt: TGCGCCAGCAGCCAAGACGCCTTAAGGGGAGAGACCCAGTACTTC; cdr3_aa: CASSQDALRGETQYF
v_call: TRBV20-1; j_call: TRBJ2-7; d_call: .; clone_size: .; cdr3_nt: TGCAGTGCTAGATTGTGGAAAACCTACGAGCAGTACTTC; cdr3_aa: CSARLWKTYEQYF
v_call: TRBV28; j_call: TRBJ2-1; d_call: TRBD1; clone_size: .; cdr3_nt: TGTGCCAGCAGTTCTCGACAGGGGGTCTGGAATGAGCAGTTCTTC; cdr3_aa: CASSSRQGVWNEQFF
v_call: TRBV7-9; j_call: TRBJ2-1; d_call: .; clone_size: .; cdr3_nt: TGTGTCAGCAGCCCTACAGCCCTAGAGCAGTTCTTC; cdr3_aa: CVSSPTALEQFF
v_call: TRBV20-1; j_call: TRBJ1-5; d_call: .; clone_size: few; cdr3_nt: TGCAGTGCTAGAGATAAGGCAGGTAGCAATCAGCCCCAGCATTTT; cdr3_aa: CSARDKAGSNQPQHF
v_call: TRBV18; j_call: TRBJ2-1; d_call: .; clone_size: .; cdr3_nt: TGTGCCAGCTCACCACAGGGTACGGGTTACAATGAGCAGTTCTTC; cdr3_aa: CASSPQGTGYNEQFF
v_call: TRBV7-9; j_call: TRBJ2-1; d_call: .; clone_size: .; cdr3_nt: TGTGCCAGCAGCTTTGGGCAGGGTGGCTACAATGAGCAGTTCTTC; cdr3_aa: CASSFGQGGYNEQFF
v_call: TRBV20-1; j_call: TRBJ2-1; d_call: .; clone_size: .; cdr3_nt: TGCAGTGCTAGAGCGGCGGGACAGCGCTTCAATGAGCAGTTCTTC; cdr3_aa: CSARAAGQRFNEQFF
v_call: TRBV5-6; j_call: TRBJ2-2; d_call: .; clone_size: .; cdr3_nt: TGTGCCAGCAGCTCAGAGGGCGGGGAGCTGTTTTTT; cdr3_aa: CASSSEGGELFF
v_call: TRBV29-1; j_call: TRBJ2-2; d_call: .; clone_size: .; cdr3_nt: TGCAGCGTTTACACCGGGGAGCTGTTTTTT; cdr3_aa: CSVYTGELFF
v_call: TRBV5-1; j_call: TRBJ2-1; d_call: .; clone_size: few; cdr3_nt: TGCGCCAGCAGCGCGCGAAACTCCTACAATGAGCAGTTCTTC; cdr3_aa: CASSARNSYNEQFF
v_call: TRBV4-3; j_call: TRBJ2-6; d_call: .; clone_size: .; cdr3_nt: TGCGCCAGCAGCCAAGACAGGCGCCACAACGTCCTGACTTTC; cdr3_aa: CASSQDRRHNVLTF
v_call: TRBV20-1; j_call: TRBJ1-1; d_call: .; clone_size: .; cdr3_nt: TGCAGTGCTCTCTTTATACCCGACCGCGAAGCTTTCTTT; cdr3_aa: CSALFIPDREAFF
v_call: TRBV9; j_call: TRBJ2-1; d_call: TRBD1; clone_size: .; cdr3_nt: TGTGCCAGCAGCCCTGGACAGGGGGCGATTTACAATGAGCAGTTCTTC; cdr3_aa: CASSPGQGAIYNEQFF
v_call: TRBV4-3; j_call: TRBJ2-5; d_call: .; clone_size: .; cdr3_nt: TGCGCCAGCAGCCAAGTCTATATCATCAATCACCAAGAGACCCAGTACTTC; cdr3_aa: CASSQVYIINHQETQYF
v_call: TRBV20-1; j_call: TRBJ1-2; d_call: .; clone_size: few; cdr3_nt: TGCAGTGCTGCCCGTACGGGGGGTAGTTATGGCTACACCTTC; cdr3_aa: CSAARTGGSYGYTF
v_call: TRBV29-1; j_call: TRBJ2-7; d_call: .; clone_size: .; cdr3_nt: TGCAGCGTTCCTCGCCTCCCCTACAATGAGCAGTACTTC; cdr3_aa: CSVPRLPYNEQYF
v_call: TRBV15; j_call: TRBJ2-7; d_call: .; clone_size: few; cdr3_nt: TGTGCCACCAGCAGAGGATACTACGAGCAGTACTTC; cdr3_aa: CATSRGYYEQYF
v_call: TRBV4-3; j_call: TRBJ2-1; d_call: .; clone_size: .; cdr3_nt: TGCGCCAGCAGCCAAGAATTGGCCACCGGGGATGAGCAGTTCTTC; cdr3_aa: CASSQELATGDEQFF
v_call: TRBV29-1; j_call: TRBJ1-4; d_call: .; clone_size: many; cdr3_nt: TGCAGCGTATCGACCCGAATTGACAATGAAAAACTGTTTTTT; cdr3_aa: CSVSTRIDNEKLFF
v_call: TRBV3-1; j_call: TRBJ1-4; d_call: .; clone_size: few; cdr3_nt: TGTGCCAGCAGCCAAGAGTATGTCCCCCCAAAAGAAAAACTGTTTTTT; cdr3_aa: CASSQEYVPPKEKLFF
v_call: TRBV7-2; j_call: TRBJ1-2; d_call: .; clone_size: .; cdr3_nt: TGCGCCAGCAGCTTGGGCACGGATGGGGATGGCTACACCTTC; cdr3_aa: CASSLGTDGDGYTF
v_call: TRBV5-5; j_call: TRBJ2-7; d_call: .; clone_size: many; cdr3_nt: TGTGCCAGCAGCTTGAGGGGGGTCGAGCAGTACTTC; cdr3_aa: CASSLRGVEQYF
v_call: TRBV28; j_call: TRBJ2-7; d_call: .; clone_size: .; cdr3_nt: TGTGCCAGCCTAGACCTCACCTACGAGCAGTACTTC; cdr3_aa: CASLDLTYEQYF
v_call: TRBV10-3; j_call: TRBJ1-2; d_call: .; clone_size: .; cdr3_nt: TGTGCCATCAGTGAGTCTCGGGGGCACGGCACCTTC; cdr3_aa: CAISESRGHGTF
v_call: TRBV7-2; j_call: TRBJ2-3; d_call: TRBD2; clone_size: .; cdr3_nt: TGTGCCAGCAGCCCGGGACTAGCGGGGGGTCTCTGGAGCACAGATACGCAGTATTTT; cdr3_aa: CASSPGLAGGLWSTDTQYF
v_call: TRBV4-3; j_call: TRBJ1-2; d_call: .; clone_size: .; cdr3_nt: TGCGCCAGCAGCCAAGATTTCTCCGACGGGGGGGCGGTGTATGGCTACACCTTC; cdr3_aa: CASSQDFSDGGAVYGYTF
v_call: TRBV18; j_call: TRBJ1-2; d_call: .; clone_size: .; cdr3_nt: TGTGCCAGCTCTGGGACTCTGGAATATGGCTACACCTTC; cdr3_aa: CASSGTLEYGYTF
v_call: TRBV4-2; j_call: TRBJ2-5; d_call: TRBD1; clone_size: .; cdr3_nt: TGTGCCAGCAGCCCAAACGGACAGGTCAGAGAGACCCAGTACTTC; cdr3_aa: CASSPNGQVRETQYF